This T cell receptor (beta chain) comes out of a study of blood T cell repertoires in COVID-19 (TCRdb year 2020). In terms of the full investigation: The collaborator samples originated in the United States, Italy and Spain and spanned the acute and convalescent phases of COVID-19. The material from the prospective study consisted of cDNA or gDNA derived from T cells, B-cell-depleted T cells, or PBMCs. The dataset comprised deeply sampled blood TCRbeta repertoires from subjects exposed to, actively infected with, or recovered from COVID-19. The repertoires were released in a freely available public database intended as a resource for research on the immune response to SARS-CoV-2. Samples came from the ongoing ImmuneRACE study (first 160 participants) plus 1,254 subjects from 6 global collaborators. Nearly every sample came with metadata listing a de-identified subject ID, COVID-19 status, age in years and sex. HLA class I and class II types, where available, came from metadata supplied by the sample provider rather than from assay-based typing.

The CDR3 starts with the cysteine, ends with the phenylalanine, and has 15 residues. This entry keeps only the CDR3 DNA: 45 bases, framed from base 1. The germline V gene (reference sequence) provides CDR1 LGHDT and CDR2 YNNKEL. Regarding this clone: The specificity of this receptor is unknown. The junction departs from germline at one end; a sequencing error may be responsible.

The paper as a whole reports these results and caveats: Clinical and demographic metadata were provided uncurated, with the amount varying by source and participant.

The immunoSEQ Assay, a bias-controlled multiplex PCR, was used to amplify TCRbeta CDR3 regions from genomic DNA. For the original study's pipeline: Nucleated cell counts per sample were estimated from amplification of reference gene primers within the assay. Sequence reads were collapsed and filtered to measure the absolute abundance of every unique TCRbeta CDR3 rearrangement. Productive Simpson clonality was computed per sample as the square root of Simpson's diversity index over productive rearrangements. The source is immuneACCESS, and TCRdb retained only in-frame sequences with V and J called. Part of the clones is not carried over; for the studies checked, unresolved V genes explain less than half of this, and the remainder is unexplained. V and J calls and clone size are copied from that table; D and trimming were computed from the DNA. Within this sample are approximately 97,000 clones, with about nine tenths of them counted one time only. The leading ten clones occupy 1.7% of the sample.

Whole blood was collected in K2EDTA tubes by collaborating institutions according to the institutions' own protocols. For TCRbeta analysis, collaborator samples were shipped as frozen whole blood, as isolated PBMCs, or as DNA extracted from either sample type. The sample taken for sequencing was peripheral blood. This receptor was taken from a man between 60 and 70 years old with acute or convalescent COVID-19. The chain is made from TRBV3-1 (or the pseudogene TRBV3-2) and TRBJ2-5; a weak D assignment points to TRBD2 (7 bases agree). This receptor has the CDR3 CASRQGGGYQETQYF. Read as DNA, the sequence is TGTGCCAGCCGCCAAGGGGGGGGGTACCAAGAGACCCAGTACTTC.